The 16 T cell receptor beta chains below were found in one sample sequenced in a study of early T cells in non-severe SARS-CoV-2 infection. MiXCR, run by TCRdb on the 5' RACE reads, gives a single entry per CDR3 protein. The sample has tens of thousands of distinct CDR3 sequences, less than 9.5% seen once. The sequencing input was whole blood. These receptors were obtained from an adult who was a healthcare worker with PCR-confirmed SARS-CoV-2 infection or an uninfected control (not recorded which).

This chain's CDR3 is CASSEVAGGTYEQFF. Here the CDR3 DNA reads TGCGCCAGCAGTGAGGTTGCGGGAGGGACTTACGAGCAGTTCTTC. The chain combines TRBV10-1 with TRBJ2-1; 9 nucleotides match TRBD2. Trimming at V came to 2 bases and at J to 10 bases, leaving 9 bases not matched to a gene. The germline gives CDR1 WNHNN, CDR2 SYGVQD (reference sequence). The CDR3 loop spans 15 amino acids.

The table lists this clonotype with a few counts. The V and J genes are TRBV18 and TRBJ2-3; TRBD2 might be the D (6 bases). From germline, CDR1 is KGHSH and CDR2 LQKENI. There are 16 residues in the CDR3. V was clipped by 6 bases and J by 4 bases, with 20 bases between them. The CDR3 sequence: CASSPTSTTFPDTQYF. In DNA form, the CDR3 reads TGTGCCAGCTCTCCTACTAGCACAACTTTTCCAGATACGCAGTATTTT. Using reference TRBV18 and TRBJ2-3 for the parts outside the CDR3, the full variable domain is NAGVMQNPRHLVRRRGQEARLRCSPMKGHSHVYWYRQLPEEGLKFMVYLQKENIIDESGMPKERFSAEFPKEGPSILRIQQVVRGDSAAYFCASSPTSTTFPDTQYFGPGTRLTVL.

This clonotype was seen many times. V and J are TRBV11-2 and TRBJ2-1; 7 bases agree with TRBD2. Germline CDR1 SGHAT, CDR2 FQNNGV. The CDR3 sequence is 12 residues long. Losses at the gene ends were 7 bases for V and 8 bases for J; bases not matched to a gene: 5. CDR3 region: CASKREGHEQFF. CDR3 nucleotides: TGTGCCAGCAAAAGGGAGGGCCATGAGCAGTTCTTC.

Only a few counts were recorded for this clonotype. DNA for the CDR3: TGTGCCAGCAGCTTAAGGGCGAGAGAGCAGTTCTTC. It yields the protein CASSLRAREQFF. The chain recombines TRBV7-3 with TRBJ2-1, with D unclear. The CDR3 runs 12 residues. Trimming shortened V by 1 base and J by 10 bases, and 8 bases separated the two germline ends. In germline, CDR1 is SGHTA, CDR2 FQGTGA. The full variable domain, with the rest looked up from reference TRBV7-3 and TRBJ2-1, is GAGVSQTPSNKVTEKGKYVELRCDPISGHTALYWYRQSLGQGPEFLIYFQGTGAADDSGLPNDRFFAVRPEGSVSTLKIQRTERGDSAVYLCASSLRAREQFFGPGTRLTVL.

Judged by abundance, this clonotype is medium-sized. V gene TRBV5-1 combines with J gene TRBJ2-6, with 8 bases that match TRBD1. CDR1 is SGHRS, CDR2 YFSETQ, per germline. The CDR3 has 15 residues. The ends lost 4 bases at V and 2 bases at J; junction bases unmatched: 2. Here the CDR3 reads CASSIQGAGANVLTF. The CDR3 DNA is TGCGCCAGCAGCATACAGGGGGCTGGGGCCAACGTCCTGACTTTC.

A few counts support this clonotype. V gene TRBV18 combines with J gene TRBJ1-4, with 7 bases fitting TRBD1. V lost 0 bases to trimming and J lost 6 bases; unmatched junction nucleotides: 1. Germline lookup yields CDR1 KGHSH and CDR2 LQKENI. The CDR3 is made up of 14 amino acids. CDR3 in amino acids: CASSPPQGDEKLFF. The CDR3 coding sequence is TGTGCCAGCTCACCACCTCAGGGGGATGAAAAACTGTTTTTT.

The genes are TRBV6-5 and TRBJ2-1; D may be TRBD1 or TRBD2 (5 bases each). In germline, CDR1 is MNHEY, CDR2 SVGAGI. The CDR3 consists of 15 residues. V lost 4 bases and J lost 2, with 12 bases in between. The CDR3 sequence: CASSSRDGAYNEQFF. DNA of the CDR3: TGTGCCAGCAGTTCCCGGGACGGAGCCTACAATGAGCAGTTCTTC.

This chain joins TRBV11-2 and TRBJ2-1; maybe TRBD2 (5 bases). CDR3 length: 12 residues. Per the germline V gene, CDR1 is SGHAT and CDR2 is FQNNGV. V dropped 5 bases and J dropped 7 bases, with 9 bases sitting between them. The CDR3 coding sequence is TGTGCCAGCAGCATCGGCGGGAATGAGCAGTTCTTC. As protein: CASSIGGNEQFF.

The chain carries TRBV27 and TRBJ2-5; weak D call: TRBD2 (5 bases). The CDR3 length is 16 residues. CDR1 is MNHEY, CDR2 SMNVEV, per germline (reference sequence). V dropped 2 bases and J dropped 5 bases, with 18 bases sitting between them. CDR3 loop: CASSLSPRGSGETQYF. The CDR3 bases are TGTGCCAGCAGTTTAAGCCCCAGAGGGTCGGGGGAGACCCAGTACTTC.

The rearrangement uses TRBV6-6 and TRBJ2-1, with TRBD2 matching 9 bases. Losses at the gene ends were 4 bases for V and 2 bases for J; bases not matched to a gene: 6. The germline V gene has CDR1 MNHNY and CDR2 SVGAGI (reference sequence). The CDR3 spans 16 residues. The CDR3 sequence is CASSSSGTGPYNEQFF. The CDR3 region has the DNA TGTGCCAGCAGTTCTAGCGGGACGGGGCCCTACAATGAGCAGTTCTTC.

The rearrangement links TRBV5-4 to TRBJ2-4; 7 bases map to TRBD1. The ends lost 4 bases at V and 0 bases at J; junction bases unmatched: 7. The length of the CDR3 is 16 residues. Germline V gene lookup returns CDR1 SGHNT and CDR2 YYREEE (reference sequence). The CDR3 here is CASSHRQGLAKNIQYF. DNA of the CDR3: TGTGCCAGCAGCCACCGACAGGGATTAGCCAAAAACATTCAGTACTTC. Variable domain in full (rest from reference TRBV5-4 and TRBJ2-4): ETGVTQSPTHLIKTRGQQVTLRCSSQSGHNTVSWYQQALGQGPQFIFQYYREEENGRGNFPPRFSGLQFPNYSSELNVNALELDDSALYLCASSHRQGLAKNIQYFGAGTRLSVL.

This clonotype was picked up a small number of times. The rearrangement joins TRBV12-3 or TRBV12-4 to TRBJ2-3; 7 bases are a match to TRBD2. This CDR3 spans 15 amino acids. Trimming cost V 5 bases and J 2 bases; bases outside gene matches: 7. CDR3 coding DNA: TGTGCCAGCAGTCCTAGGACTAGGCTCACAGATACGCAGTATTTT. Protein sequence: CASSPRTRLTDTQYF.

Ten or more counts support this clonotype. The J gene is TRBJ1-1, the V gene TRBV29-1, with D uncertain. The V gene lost 4 bases and the J gene lost 4 bases, with 13 bases spanning the gap. CDR1 and CDR2 from the germline V gene are SQVTM and ANQGSEA. This CDR3 is built from 13 residues. CDR3 amino acids: CSVATGGGTEAFF. CDR3 sequence (DNA): TGCAGCGTTGCTACGGGAGGCGGCACTGAAGCTTTCTTT.

V usage is TRBV29-1 and J usage is TRBJ2-7, with a weak D call TRBD2 (6 bases). V was pared by 3 bases and J by 1 base, with 16 bases between. Germline loops: CDR1 SQVTM, CDR2 ANQGSEA. This CDR3 has 15 amino acids. CDR3 bases: TGCAGCGTTGACGTTTTTAGGGCGGGGTCCTACGAGCAGTACTTC. This sequence encodes CSVDVFRAGSYEQYF.

This clonotype was found many times. The rearrangement joins TRBV20-1 to TRBJ2-1; 8 bases are shared with TRBD2. There are 16 residues in the CDR3. Per germline, CDR1 DFQATT and CDR2 SNEGSKA (reference sequence). With 0 bases clipped from V and 0 bases from J, the junction kept 4 bases outside the gene matches. Here the CDR3 reads CSARDGSGSSYNEQFF. As DNA, the CDR3 is TGCAGTGCTAGAGATGGGAGCGGGAGCTCCTACAATGAGCAGTTCTTC.

This clonotype was counted ten times or more. The chain joins TRBV7-6 to TRBJ2-1; D gene ambiguous. Trimming stripped 1 base from V and 10 bases from J, with 11 bases between. Germline V gene sequence: CDR1 SGHVS, CDR2 FNYEAQ. CDR3 length equals 13 residues. The CDR3 DNA follows: TGTGCCAGCAGCTTAGGCGTCAAAATGGAGCAGTTCTTC. Amino acid sequence: CASSLGVKMEQFF.